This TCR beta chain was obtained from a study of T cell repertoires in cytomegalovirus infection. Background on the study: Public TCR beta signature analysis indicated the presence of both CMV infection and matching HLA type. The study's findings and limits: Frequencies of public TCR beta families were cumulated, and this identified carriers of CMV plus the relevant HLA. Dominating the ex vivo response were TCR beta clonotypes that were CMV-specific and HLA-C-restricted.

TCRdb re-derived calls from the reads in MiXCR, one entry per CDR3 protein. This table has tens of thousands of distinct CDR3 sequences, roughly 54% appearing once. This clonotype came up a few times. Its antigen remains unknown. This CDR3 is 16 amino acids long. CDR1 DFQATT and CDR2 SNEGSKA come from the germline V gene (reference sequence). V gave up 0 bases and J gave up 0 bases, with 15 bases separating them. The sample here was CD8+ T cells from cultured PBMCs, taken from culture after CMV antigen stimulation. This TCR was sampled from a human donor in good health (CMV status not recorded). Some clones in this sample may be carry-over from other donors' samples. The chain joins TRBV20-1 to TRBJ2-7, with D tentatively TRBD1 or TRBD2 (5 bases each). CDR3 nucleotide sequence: TGCAGTGCTAGAGAGATCGGGACGGCCTCCTCCTACGAGCAGTACTTC. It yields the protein CSAREIGTASSYEQYF.